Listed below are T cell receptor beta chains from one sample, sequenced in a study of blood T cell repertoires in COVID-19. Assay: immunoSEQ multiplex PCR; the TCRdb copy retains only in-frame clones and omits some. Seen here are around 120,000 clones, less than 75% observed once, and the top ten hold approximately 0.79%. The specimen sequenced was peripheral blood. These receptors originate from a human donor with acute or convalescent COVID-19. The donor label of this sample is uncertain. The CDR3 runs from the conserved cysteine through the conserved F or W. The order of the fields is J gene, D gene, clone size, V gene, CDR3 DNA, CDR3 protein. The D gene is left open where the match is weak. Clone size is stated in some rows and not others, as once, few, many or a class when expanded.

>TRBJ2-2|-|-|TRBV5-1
TGCGCCAGCAGCCCCCCAGGTAGCGGGGAGCTGTTTTTT
CASSPPGSGELFF
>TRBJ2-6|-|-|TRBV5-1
TGCGCCAGCAGCTTATACCTCGAGGGGGCCAACGTCCTGACTTTC
CASSLYLEGANVLTF
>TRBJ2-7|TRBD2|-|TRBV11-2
TGTGCCAGCTCCCCGGCCGGGGGGGGCTCCTACGAGCAGTACTTC
CASSPAGGGSYEQYF
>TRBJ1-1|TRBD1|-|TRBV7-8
TGTGCCAGCAGCACCCGGCCGGGACAGATCGTGAACACTGAAGCTTTCTTT
CASSTRPGQIVNTEAFF
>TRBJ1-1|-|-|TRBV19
TGTGCCAGTGAGACAGCGGGGCGGACTGAAGCTTTCTTT
CASETAGRTEAFF
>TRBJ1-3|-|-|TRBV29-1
TGCAGCGTTGAACGGGGCTCTGGAAACACCATATATTTT
CSVERGSGNTIYF
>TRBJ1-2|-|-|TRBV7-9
TGTGCCAGCAGCTTAGACAGGGAAGTCTCTGGCTACACCTTC
CASSLDREVSGYTF
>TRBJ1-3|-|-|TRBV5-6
TGTGCCAGCAGCCCGAGGAGGGTCTCTGGAAACACCATATATTTT
CASSPRRVSGNTIYF
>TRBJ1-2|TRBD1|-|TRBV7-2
TGTGCCAGCAGCCCACAGGGGAACTATGGCTACACCTTC
CASSPQGNYGYTF
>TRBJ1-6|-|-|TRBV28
TGTGCCAGCAGTTTAGGGGGCGGAATTGGAGACTATAATTCACCCCTCCACTTT
CASSLGGGIGDYNSPLHF
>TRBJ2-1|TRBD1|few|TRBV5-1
TGCGCCAGCAGCTTCGGGGACAGGGCGCACAATGAGCAGTTCTTC
CASSFGDRAHNEQFF
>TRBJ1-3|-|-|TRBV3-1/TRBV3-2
TGTGCCAGCAGCCAAGCTAGGACAGCTGGAAACACCATATATTTT
CASSQARTAGNTIYF
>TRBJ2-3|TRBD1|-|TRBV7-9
TGTGCCAGCAGCCCCTATGCGGGACAGGGGGCGCGAGATACGCAGTATTTT
CASSPYAGQGARDTQYF
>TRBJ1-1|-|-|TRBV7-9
TGTGCCAGCAACCCGGGGGGGTTGGACACTGAAGCTTTCTTT
CASNPGGLDTEAFF
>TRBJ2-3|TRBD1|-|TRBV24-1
TGTGCCACCAGTGCCTGGGGACAGGTACGAGATACGCAGTATTTT
CATSAWGQVRDTQYF
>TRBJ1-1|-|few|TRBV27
TGTGCCAGCCGCCCGAAGCGGGTCTCCGGTGAAGCTTTCTTT
CASRPKRVSGEAFF
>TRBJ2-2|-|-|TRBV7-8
TGTGCCAGCAGCTTTGTGACGGGACAACCCGTGACCGGGGAGCTGTTTTTT
CASSFVTGQPVTGELFF
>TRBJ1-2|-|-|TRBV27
TGTGCCAGCAAACGAGGGGTGGCGGGGAATAACTATGGCTACACCTTC
CASKRGVAGNNYGYTF
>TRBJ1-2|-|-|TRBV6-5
TGTGCCAGCAGTATCAGGGCCTCCTATGGCTACACCTTC
CASSIRASYGYTF
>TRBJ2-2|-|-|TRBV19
TGTGCCAGTAGAGCGGGGGACAGCCACACCGGGGAGCTGTTTTTT
CASRAGDSHTGELFF
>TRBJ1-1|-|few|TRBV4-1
TGCGCCAGCAGCCAGTCGGAACAGGGCTGGGGGGAAGCTTTCTTT
CASSQSEQGWGEAFF
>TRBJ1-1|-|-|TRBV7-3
TGTGCCAGCAGCTTATCGGGGGGCGTCACTGAAGCTTTCTTT
CASSLSGGVTEAFF
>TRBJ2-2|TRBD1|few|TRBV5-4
TGTGCCAGCAGCTTGGAGACAGGGGGCTGGGGGGAGCTGTTTTTT
CASSLETGGWGELFF
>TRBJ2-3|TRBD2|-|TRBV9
TGTGCCAGCAGCGTCGGGCTAGCGGGGGCAGATACGCAGTATTTT
CASSVGLAGADTQYF
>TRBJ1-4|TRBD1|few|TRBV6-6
TGTGCCAGCAGTTCCCAAAGTCCAGGGACAGGTGAAAAACTGTTTTTT
CASSSQSPGTGEKLFF
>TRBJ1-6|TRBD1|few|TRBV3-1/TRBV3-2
TGTGCCAGCAGGATCGGGACAGGGTCCGAGGGCCCCCTCCACTTT
CASRIGTGSEGPLHF
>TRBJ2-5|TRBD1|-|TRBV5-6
TGTGCCAGCAGCTTTACCGGGACAGGGCGAGAGACCCAGTACTTC
CASSFTGTGRETQYF
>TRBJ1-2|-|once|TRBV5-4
TGTGCCAGCAGCGCGGCGGGGGCAGAAGGCTACACCTTC
CASSAAGAEGYTF
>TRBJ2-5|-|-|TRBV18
TGTGCCAGCTCACCGCGGCAAAAAGAGACCCAGTACTTC
CASSPRQKETQYF
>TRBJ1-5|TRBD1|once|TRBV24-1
TGTGCCACCAGTGATGGACAGGGTTTTCGGCCCCAGCATTTT
CATSDGQGFRPQHF
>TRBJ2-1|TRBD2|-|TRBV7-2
TGTGCCAGCAGCTACGGACTAGCGGGGGGGCGTGAGCAGTTCTTC
CASSYGLAGGREQFF
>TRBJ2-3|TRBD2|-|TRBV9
TGTGCCAGCAGCGTCGGAGCGGGGGGTGGCGATACGCAGTATTTT
CASSVGAGGGDTQYF
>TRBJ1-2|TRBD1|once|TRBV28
TGTGCCAGCAGTTTCTTGACTAACAGGGGACGGCGTTATGGCTACACCTTC
CASSFLTNRGRRYGYTF
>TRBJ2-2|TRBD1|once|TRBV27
TGTGCCAGCAGTTTCGGCCGGGACAGGGGGAACACCGGGGAGCTGTTTTTT
CASSFGRDRGNTGELFF
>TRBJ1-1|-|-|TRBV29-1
TGCAGCGTTGCGGCGGGAAACACTGAAGCTTTCTTT
CSVAAGNTEAFF
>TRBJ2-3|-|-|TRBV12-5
TGTGCTAGTGGTTTGTTAGGCACAGATACGCAGTATTTT
CASGLLGTDTQYF
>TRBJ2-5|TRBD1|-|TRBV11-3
TGTGCCAGCAGCTCCGGGACAGGGGGCAAGACCCAGTACTTC
CASSSGTGGKTQYF
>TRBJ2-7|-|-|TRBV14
TGTGCCAGCAGACTCGGCAGCGCCTACGAGCAGTACTTC
CASRLGSAYEQYF
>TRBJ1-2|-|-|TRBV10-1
TGCGCCAACTTTACAGGAGACTATGGCTACACCTTC
CANFTGDYGYTF
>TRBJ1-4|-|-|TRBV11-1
TGTGCCAGCAGCCGCACAGGGAATGAAAAACTGTTTTTT
CASSRTGNEKLFF
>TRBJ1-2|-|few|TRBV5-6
TGTGCCAGCAGCTTGGGACAGATCCTCTATGGCTACACCTTC
CASSLGQILYGYTF
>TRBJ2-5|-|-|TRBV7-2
TGTGCCAGCAGCTTAGTGGGGGCAGAGGGAGAGACCCAGTACTTC
CASSLVGAEGETQYF
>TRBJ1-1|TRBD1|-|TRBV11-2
TGTGCCAGCAGCTTAGATGGGACGCCGGGACAGAGGACTTTCTTT
CASSLDGTPGQRTFF
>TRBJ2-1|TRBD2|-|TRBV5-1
TGCGCCAGCAGCACCCGACCCAGATCTAGCGGGGGGGTCAACAATGAGCAGTTCTTC
CASSTRPRSSGGVNNEQFF
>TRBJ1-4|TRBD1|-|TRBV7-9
TGTGCCAGCAGCGACGGACAGGGATCCGAAAAACTGTTTTTT
CASSDGQGSEKLFF
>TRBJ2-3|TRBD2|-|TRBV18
TGTGCCAGCTCATTCTCGCATGTAGCGGGGGGCACAGATACGCAGTATTTT
CASSFSHVAGGTDTQYF